The next 21 T cell receptor beta chains were all read from a single sample in a study of response to subunit inactivated influenza vaccine. In TCRdb, the RT-PCR reads were re-called with MiXCR into one record per CDR3 protein. The table lists fewer than 800,000 distinct CDR3 sequences, around a sixth of them singletons. Here the sequenced sample was PBMCs from blood, taken 12 days after vaccination. All receptors derive from a man aged 45-65 years who received an inactivated influenza vaccine.

At least ten counts were recorded for this clonotype. The chain couples TRBV6-2 or TRBV6-3 to TRBJ1-5, with D possibly TRBD1 on 6 matching bases. V was pared by 2 bases and J by 4 bases, with 9 bases between. CDR3 length: 14 residues. Per the germline V gene, CDR1 is MNHEY and CDR2 is SVGEGT. In nucleotides, the CDR3 is TGTGCCAGCAGTTACGGGGGGCAGAATCAGCCCCAGCATTTT. Protein product: CASSYGGQNQPQHF.

The chain employs TRBV10-2 and TRBJ2-1; 8 positions agree with TRBD1. The junction had 1 base not matched to a gene; V was cut back by 2 bases and J by 4 bases. The CDR3 has 14 amino acids. CDR1 and CDR2 from the germline V gene are WSHSY and SAAADI. The CDR3 region is CASSEGDRYNEQFF. The CDR3 DNA follows: TGCGCCAGCAGTGAGGGGGACAGGTACAATGAGCAGTTCTTC.

The chain is built from TRBV6-5 and TRBJ2-1, with 7 bases fitting TRBD2. Trimming removed 2 bases from V and 6 bases from J; junction bases left unmatched: 10. This CDR3 has 16 amino acids. The germline V gene has CDR1 MNHEY and CDR2 SVGAGI. The CDR3 sequence is CASSYDGGSGANEQFF. In DNA form, the CDR3 reads TGTGCCAGCAGTTACGATGGCGGGAGCGGGGCCAATGAGCAGTTCTTC.

J is TRBJ2-5 and V is TRBV28, with 9 bases lining up with TRBD1. The V gene end was trimmed by 5 bases and the J gene end by 5 bases; junction bases not matched to a gene: 9. Per germline, CDR1 MDHEN and CDR2 SYDVKM. The CDR3 extends over 15 amino acids. This chain's CDR3 is CASSLQTGGSETQYF. In DNA, the CDR3 is TGTGCCAGCAGTCTGCAGACAGGGGGATCGGAGACCCAGTACTTC.

The gene calls are TRBV28 and TRBJ2-1; no clear D gene. This CDR3 has 12 residues. V was clipped by 4 bases and J by 7 bases, with 8 bases between them. Germline V lookup: CDR1 MDHEN, CDR2 SYDVKM. CDR3: CASSWATNEQFF. The CDR3 DNA reads TGTGCCAGCAGTTGGGCTACGAATGAGCAGTTCTTC.

This chain joins TRBV3-1 and TRBJ1-2, with a weak D call TRBD1 (5 bases). Trimming removed 3 bases from V and 5 bases from J, with 16 bases in between. This CDR3 has 15 amino acids. Germline CDR1 reads LGHDT; CDR2 reads YNNKEL (reference sequence). In nucleotides, the CDR3 is TGTGCCAGCAGCCATTCGGGGCCGGTTGGGTATGGCTACACCTTC. Its translation: CASSHSGPVGYGYTF.

A word on this clonotype: This may stem from a read error, because a much larger clone lies one nucleotide away. The rearrangement links TRBV7-2 to TRBJ1-1, with 7 positions matching TRBD1. CDR1 is SGHTA and CDR2 is FQGNSA in the germline V gene. The CDR3 is 14 amino acids. CDR3 residues: CASSLDRGTTDAFF. The DNA for the CDR3 is TGTGCCAGCAGCTTAGACAGGGGCACTACTGACGCTTTCTTT.

This clonotype was observed a few times. CDR3 residues: CASRSRLETQYF. The CDR3 DNA follows: TGTGCCAGCAGGTCTAGGTTGGAGACCCAGTACTTC. V and J are TRBV12-3 or TRBV12-4 and TRBJ2-5, with D unresolved. The CDR3 length is 12 residues. The germline V and J ends were trimmed by 6 bases and 5 bases, with 10 bases remaining between them.

This clonotype was seen more than once but under ten times. The chain links TRBV11-2 to TRBJ2-7, with no clear D. Germline CDR1 is SGHAT and CDR2 is FQNNGV. This CDR3 contains 13 residues. The V and J ends lost 2 bases and 2 bases respectively, with 7 bases between them. The CDR3 region has the DNA TGTGCCAGCAGCTTAACTGATACCTACGAGCAGTACTTC. It encodes CASSLTDTYEQYF.

The chain couples TRBV29-1 to TRBJ1-2, with D hard to call. Per the germline V gene, CDR1 is SQVTM and CDR2 is ANQGSEA. V lost 3 bases, J lost 7 bases, and 15 bases lay in between. CDR3 length: 13 residues. CDR3 sequence reads: CSVESGSVGGYTF. The DNA of the CDR3 is TGCAGCGTTGAGAGTGGCAGCGTGGGTGGCTACACCTTC.

The chain carries TRBV18 and TRBJ2-7, with a weak D call TRBD1 (6 bases). Between the trimmed V and J ends, which lost 5 bases and 1 base, there was a span of 12 bases. Germline loops: CDR1 KGHSH, CDR2 LQKENI. There are 14 residues in the CDR3. The CDR3 spells CASSEQGSSYEQYF. For the CDR3, the DNA is TGTGCCAGCTCAGAACAGGGATCATCCTACGAGCAGTACTTC. Using reference TRBV18 and TRBJ2-7 for the parts outside the CDR3, the full variable domain is NAGVMQNPRHLVRRRGQEARLRCSPMKGHSHVYWYRQLPEEGLKFMVYLQKENIIDESGMPKERFSAEFPKEGPSILRIQQVVRGDSAAYFCASSEQGSSYEQYFGPGTRLTVT.

Here the CDR3 reads CASSVDGGGSYNEQFF. In DNA form, the CDR3 reads TGTGCCAGCAGCGTAGATGGCGGGGGCTCCTACAATGAGCAGTTCTTC. The chain carries TRBV9 and TRBJ2-1, with 7 bases matching TRBD2. Germline CDR1 and CDR2: SGDLS and YYNGEE. V shed 0 bases, J shed 0 bases, and the junction held 3 bases outside the gene matches. This CDR3 is built from 16 residues.

In this sample, this clonotype turned up many times. The chain couples TRBV12-5 to TRBJ2-1; maybe TRBD1 (6 bases). The germline V and J ends were trimmed by 1 base and 1 base, with 8 bases remaining between them. The CDR3 loop spans 15 amino acids. Germline CDR1 and CDR2: LGHNT and FRNRAP. The CDR3 nucleotides read TGTGCTAGTGGTTTGGAGACAGGATCCTACAATGAGCAGTTCTTC. The encoded protein is CASGLETGSYNEQFF.

The sample holds a few counts of this clonotype. The chain carries TRBV3-1 and TRBJ2-2; 11 positions agree with TRBD2. The V gene's germline CDR1 is LGHDT and CDR2 YNNKEL (reference sequence). This CDR3 contains 16 residues. V lost 8 bases, J lost 1 base, and 6 bases stayed unmatched. CDR3 nucleotides: TGTGCCAGCGGCAGACTAGCGGGGATGAACACCGGGGAGCTGTTTTTT. This translates into CASGRLAGMNTGELFF.

A word on this clonotype: The junction departs from the called germline gene at one end, perhaps through a read error. V is TRBV7-7 and J is TRBJ2-3; D is undetermined. The CDR3 contains 13 residues. Germline CDR1 reads SSHAT; CDR2 reads FNYEAQ (reference sequence). This CDR3 reads CASSLHPTDTQYF. Written as DNA, the CDR3 is TGTGCTAGCAGCTTACACCCCACAGATACGCAGTATTTT.

This clonotype showed up many times. The chain joins TRBV21-1 to TRBJ2-7; the table's D call, TRBD2, was not checked against the DNA. TRBV21-1 is a documented pseudogene. CDR3 length: 13 residues. The CDR3: CASSKSAGYEQYF. CDR3 nucleotide sequence: TGTGCCAGCAGCAAATCGGCGGGGTACGAGCAGTACTTC.

The chain is built from TRBV6-1 and TRBJ2-5, with a possible D match to TRBD1 (6 bases). The CDR3 runs 14 residues. The V gene's germline CDR1 is MNHNS and CDR2 SASEGT. Trimming removed 6 bases at V and 2 bases at J, with 13 bases between. CDR3 amino acids: CASRIGQPQETQYF. CDR3 coding DNA: TGTGCCAGCAGGATTGGACAGCCTCAAGAGACCCAGTACTTC.

This clonotype was counted a few times. The chain links TRBV14 to TRBJ2-6; no reliable D call. The CDR3 length is 18 residues. Trimming took off 3 bases at V and 3 bases at J, with 18 bases between the two ends. Per the germline V gene, CDR1 is SGHDN and CDR2 is FVKESK. The CDR3 coding sequence is TGTGCCAGCAGCCACGTCTCACCTTCGCTGAGTGGGGCCAACGTCCTGACTTTC. Amino acids: CASSHVSPSLSGANVLTF.

The J gene is TRBJ2-1, the V gene TRBV12-3 or TRBV12-4, with 8 nucleotides matching TRBD2. The CDR3 contains 14 residues. V lost 7 bases to trimming and J lost 6 bases; unmatched junction nucleotides: 8. CDR3 sequence reads: CASTAAGRANEQFF. CDR3 nucleotides: TGTGCCAGCACCGCTGCCGGGAGGGCCAATGAGCAGTTCTTC.

The chain is built from TRBV3-1 and TRBJ2-7; TRBD2 matches at 12 bases. CDR3 length: 16 amino acids. The germline V gene encodes CDR1 LGHDT and CDR2 YNNKEL (reference sequence). V shed 0 bases and J 9 bases; nucleotides not matched to a gene: 9. CDR3 sequence (DNA): TGTGCCAGCAGCCAAGATCGAGGACTAGCGGGACGGGGGCAGTACTTC. This translates into CASSQDRGLAGRGQYF.

The table lists this clonotype with a few counts. This rearrangement joins TRBV20-1 to TRBJ2-7; D tentatively fits TRBD1 or TRBD2 (5 bases each). V was pared by 5 bases and J by 2 bases, with 19 bases between. Germline CDR1 DFQATT, CDR2 SNEGSKA (reference sequence). The CDR3 is 15 residues long. The CDR3 protein is CSASRFGTGTYEQYF. The CDR3 DNA reads as TGCAGTGCTTCTCGCTTCGGGACGGGAACCTACGAGCAGTACTTC.